This T cell receptor (beta chain) derives from a study of early T cells in non-severe SARS-CoV-2 infection. The overall study: The input, bulk RNA from unsorted whole blood, was sequenced, and chains were unpaired.

Germline V lookup: CDR1 SQVTM, CDR2 ANQGSEA. This CDR3 spans 12 amino acids. V was trimmed by 2 bases and J by 3 bases, leaving 5 bases between them. This clonotype was seen a handful of times. Its matching antigen is unknown. Study results and limitations: Private and CD4 specificities were missed by VDJdb matching, skewed to anti-spike CD8.

Individual cDNA molecules were tagged with unique molecular identifiers, the study reported. One entry per CDR3 protein results from TCRdb running MiXCR on the 5' RACE reads. The data contain about 60,000 distinct CDR3 sequences, around 18% of them singletons. Source: whole blood, taken at baseline. The chain joins TRBV29-1 to TRBJ1-3; D call uncertain. The sequence derives from an adult who was a healthcare worker with PCR-confirmed SARS-CoV-2 infection or an uninfected control (not recorded which). As DNA, the CDR3 is TGCAGCGTTGAAAGTGGTGGAAACACCATATATTTT. It is translated as CSVESGGNTIYF.